This T cell receptor (beta chain) was found in a study of T cell responses to AZD1222 COVID-19 vaccine. Comments on this clone: Antigen unknown.

Broader study findings: No day 14 peak samples; only post-peak repertoires were characterized.

TCRdb's copy holds only in-frame clones and misses some; the assay was immunoSEQ multiplex PCR. The repertoire holds 150,000 or so clones, 80% to 95% seen once, with roughly 5.1% in the top ten. This CDR3 is built from 16 residues. V lost 6 bases and J lost 7, with 19 bases in between. Germline lookup yields CDR1 ENHRY and CDR2 SYGVKD. Here the sequenced sample was peripheral blood, taken on day 0 of AZD1222 vaccination. The sequence was collected from an adult in good health. The V and J genes are TRBV10-3 and TRBJ1-6; maybe TRBD1 (5 bases). CDR3 sequence (DNA): TGTGCCATCAGGGCAGAATCGGGGCAAAGAAATTCACCCCTCCACTTT. It yields the protein CAIRAESGQRNSPLHF.